This TCR beta chain was identified in a study of T cells after yellow fever vaccination. Making TCR cDNA involved 5'RACE template switching, which added UMIs and a universal primer site. TCRdb recomputed calls from the 5' RACE reads with MiXCR, one row per CDR3 protein. This repertoire shows 500,000 to 650,000 distinct CDR3 sequences, roughly 17% found once; its top ten account for roughly 17%. Study-wide results and caveats: Abundant bulk-derived clonotypes could contaminate FACS-sorted repertoires.

Deletions cut 4 bases from V and 0 bases from J, with 15 bases between. CDR1 and CDR2 (germline): DFQATT, SNEGSKA (reference sequence). The CDR3 totals 15 residues. This clonotype appeared a few times. Its antigen is still unknown. The V gene is TRBV20-1, the J gene TRBJ2-5; perhaps TRBD1 as D (6 bases). Sequencing used PBMCs, obtained around 5 days after the first yellow fever vaccination. The clonotype comes from a man between 18 and 29 years old who received the YFV17D yellow fever vaccine. CDR3 sequence: CSATPLGAHQETQYF. CDR3 bases: TGCAGTGCTACCCCCTTGGGGGCTCACCAAGAGACCCAGTACTTC.